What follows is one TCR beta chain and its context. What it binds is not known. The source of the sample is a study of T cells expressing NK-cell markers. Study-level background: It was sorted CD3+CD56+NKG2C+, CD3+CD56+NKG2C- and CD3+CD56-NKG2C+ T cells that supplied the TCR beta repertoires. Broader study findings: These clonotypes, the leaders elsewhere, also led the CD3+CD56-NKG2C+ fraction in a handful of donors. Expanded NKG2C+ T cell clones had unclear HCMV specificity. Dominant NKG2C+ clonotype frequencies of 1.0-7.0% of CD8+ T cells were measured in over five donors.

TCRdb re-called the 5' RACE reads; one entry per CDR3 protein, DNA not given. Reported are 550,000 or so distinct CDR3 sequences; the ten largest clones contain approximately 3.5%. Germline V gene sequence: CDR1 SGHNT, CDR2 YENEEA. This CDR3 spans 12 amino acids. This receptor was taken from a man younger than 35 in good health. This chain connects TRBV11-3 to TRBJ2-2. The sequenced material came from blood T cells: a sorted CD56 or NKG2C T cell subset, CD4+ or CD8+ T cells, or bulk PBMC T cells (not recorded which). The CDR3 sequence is CASSLATGKLFF.